Listed here are 9 T cell receptor beta chains from one sample, sequenced in a study of cytomegalovirus exposure and HLA in healthy donors. The PCR made use of 60 Vbeta and 13 Jbeta primers. The data were produced by immunoSEQ multiplex PCR, yet TCRdb's version contains in-frame clones alone and is incomplete. The table includes some 200,000 clones, approximately 70% detected once. The sample comprised PBMCs. The receptors were sampled from a man aged 35-49 years in good health and CMV-seropositive.

With regard to this clone: A junction boundary mismatches the germline segment, possibly from a read error. This sequence joins TRBV7-9 and TRBJ2-2, with D uncertain. Germline CDR1 SEHNR, CDR2 FQNEAQ (reference sequence). The CDR3 consists of 13 residues. CDR3 coding DNA: TGTTCCAGCGCCCTTGAGTTCCCCGGGGAGCTGTTTTTT. It codes for CSSALEFPGELFF.

The rearrangement links TRBV2 to TRBJ2-1; 7 bases match TRBD1. The CDR3 is 16 amino acids. V shed 1 base, J shed 0 bases, and the junction held 3 bases outside the gene matches. CDR1 and CDR2 (germline): SNHLY, FYNNEI. This chain's CDR3 is CASSEEGGLSYNEQFF. The CDR3 nucleotides are TGTGCCAGCAGTGAAGAAGGGGGCCTCTCCTACAATGAGCAGTTCTTC.

The rearrangement uses TRBV5-4 and TRBJ2-1, with D unresolved. The V and J ends lost 3 bases and 0 bases respectively, with 4 bases between them. The CDR3 is made up of 13 amino acids. Germline V lookup: CDR1 SGHNT, CDR2 YYREEE (reference sequence). CDR3 sequence: CASSSSSYNEQFF. CDR3 DNA sequence: TGTGCCAGCAGCTCGAGCTCCTACAATGAGCAGTTCTTC.

This clone was counted only a few times. This sample includes further DNA sequences coding for the same CDR3. The chain employs TRBV6-5 and TRBJ1-1; D unclear. This CDR3 has 14 amino acids. With 0 bases removed from V and 1 base from J, the gap between germline ends came to 6 bases. CDR1 and CDR2 from the germline V gene are MNHEY and SVGAGI. The CDR3: CASSYSLGNTEAFF. CDR3 nucleotides: TGTGCCAGCAGTTACTCGCTCGGGAACACTGAAGCTTTCTTT.

This clone was picked up one time. An end of the junction does not agree with germline; a read error may underlie this. J is TRBJ1-3 and V is TRBV6-6; D unresolved. The CDR3 spans 12 residues. CDR1 is MNHNY and CDR2 is SVGAGI in the germline V gene (reference sequence). The CDR3 spells CASSYSMRQRRF. Here the CDR3 DNA reads TGTGCCAGCAGTTATAGCATGAGGCAGCGCCGATTT.

J is TRBJ2-7 and V is TRBV14, with TRBD1 matching over 7 bases. CDR1 SGHDN and CDR2 FVKESK come from the germline V gene. CDR3 length equals 15 residues. With 4 bases clipped from V and 0 bases from J, the junction kept 6 bases outside the gene matches. CDR3 bases: TGTGCCAGCAGCCCCGACAGGGCCCTCTCCTACGAGCAGTACTTC. It yields the protein CASSPDRALSYEQYF. Filled out from reference TRBV14 and TRBJ2-7, the complete variable domain reads EAGVTQFPSHSVIEKGQTVTLRCDPISGHDNLYWYRRVMGKEIKFLLHFVKESKQDESGMPNNRFLAERTGGTYSTLKVQPAELEDSGVYFCASSPDRALSYEQYFGPGTRLTVT.

V gene TRBV10-2 combines with J gene TRBJ1-2; D is unclear. V lost 6 bases and J 4 bases, leaving 15 bases between the germline ends. Germline CDR1 and CDR2: WSHSY and SAAADI. The CDR3 has 14 amino acids. The CDR3 region is CASRRSDEGYGYTF. The DNA of the CDR3 is TGCGCCAGCAGACGGTCCGACGAGGGCTATGGCTACACCTTC.

V usage is TRBV5-1 and J usage is TRBJ2-1; TRBD2 agrees at 9 bases. V trimming: 2 bases; J trimming: 14 bases; junction bases outside the gene matches: 11. Germline loops: CDR1 SGHRS, CDR2 YFSETQ. This CDR3 comprises 14 residues. The CDR3 loop is CASSLGTSLTIEFF. CDR3 coding DNA: TGCGCCAGCAGCTTAGGGACTAGCTTGACAATAGAGTTCTTC.

J is TRBJ1-2 and V is TRBV7-2, with 9 bases lining up with TRBD1. Trimming removed 6 bases from V and 7 bases from J; junction bases left unmatched: 21. CDR3 length equals 18 residues. From germline, CDR1 is SGHTA and CDR2 FQGNSA. The CDR3 DNA reads as TGTGCCAGCAGACGCGCCGTCCCGGGACAGGGATGGGACGGTGGCTACACCTTC. Protein product: CASRRAVPGQGWDGGYTF.